A single sample gave rise to the 20 T cell receptor beta chains below, sequenced in a study of STAT3 mutations in large granular lymphocyte leukemia. Findings and caveats of the study: Every T-cell large granular lymphocyte leukemia patient had at least one immunodominant TCR beta clonotype.

Their antigen targets remain unknown. The table came from immunoSEQ multiplex PCR; TCRdb's copy has only in-frame clones and leaves some out. The sample consists of approximately 10,000 clones, about 78% of them appearing once. The specimen sequenced was peripheral blood mononuclear cells. These receptors originate from a man aged 55 to 69 with T-cell large granular lymphocyte leukemia. Some clones in this sample may be carry-over from other donors' samples.

This clone was picked up one time. The chain couples TRBV30 to TRBJ2-5; D gene ambiguous. The CDR3 is 14 residues long. Germline lookup yields CDR1 GTSNPN and CDR2 SVGIG (reference sequence). Trimming took off 5 bases at V and 1 base at J, with 14 bases between the two ends. The CDR3 spells CAWGATSLQETQYF. In DNA, the CDR3 is TGTGCCTGGGGTGCGACCAGTCTCCAAGAGACCCAGTACTTC.

The chain recombines TRBV9 with TRBJ1-1; D may be TRBD1 (6 bases). The CDR3 totals 13 residues. Germline values: CDR1 SGDLS, CDR2 YYNGEE. V was pared by 0 bases and J by 6 bases, with 9 bases between. The CDR3 DNA sequence: TGTGCCAGCAGCGTAGAGCCAGGGGCTGAAGCTTTCTTT. Translation gives CASSVEPGAEAFF.

This clone was seen only a few times. V gene TRBV6-1 combines with J gene TRBJ1-4; no clear D. Germline assignment: CDR1 MNHNS and CDR2 SASEGT. Trimming shortened V by 2 bases and J by 8 bases, and 6 bases separated the two germline ends. The CDR3 totals 12 residues. DNA of the CDR3: TGTGCCAGCAGTGAACAGAGGGAAAAACTGTTTTTT. Residues: CASSEQREKLFF.

This clone was detected only a few times. This chain connects TRBV18 to TRBJ1-1; unclear D gene. Germline V gives CDR1 KGHSH, CDR2 LQKENI. The CDR3 consists of 14 residues. V dropped 7 bases and J dropped 0 bases, with 12 bases sitting between them. In nucleotides, the CDR3 is TGTGCCAGCTACAGAGAAGAAATGAACACTGAAGCTTTCTTT. Amino acid sequence: CASYREEMNTEAFF. The variable domain in full, completed from reference TRBV18 and TRBJ1-1, reads NAGVMQNPRHLVRRRGQEARLRCSPMKGHSHVYWYRQLPEEGLKFMVYLQKENIIDESGMPKERFSAEFPKEGPSILRIQQVVRGDSAAYFCASYREEMNTEAFFGQGTRLTVV.

The chain joins TRBV27 to TRBJ2-5; unclear D gene. With 5 bases removed from V and 5 bases from J, the gap between germline ends came to 15 bases. From germline, CDR1 is MNHEY and CDR2 SMNVEV (reference sequence). The CDR3 consists of 14 residues. The CDR3 sequence: CASSPSVGGETQYF. The CDR3 DNA reads TGTGCCAGCAGTCCGTCTGTGGGTGGGGAGACCCAGTACTTC.

This chain joins TRBV30 and TRBJ2-3; 9 nucleotides line up with TRBD2. The CDR3 length is 18 residues. Unmatched junction bases numbered 14, after V lost 0 bases and J lost 4 bases. From germline, CDR1 is GTSNPN and CDR2 SVGIG (reference sequence). The CDR3 is CAWSVWPLGLAEADTQYF. The CDR3 bases are TGTGCCTGGAGTGTATGGCCATTGGGACTAGCCGAGGCAGATACGCAGTATTTT.

This chain links TRBV6-6 with TRBJ1-5; no firm D call. The V end was cut by 2 bases, the J end by 6 bases, with 8 bases between. In germline, CDR1 is MNHNY, CDR2 SVGAGI (reference sequence). The CDR3 has 13 residues. CDR3 region: CASSYEGSQPQHF. DNA for the CDR3: TGTGCCAGCAGTTACGAGGGATCTCAGCCCCAGCATTTT.

This chain connects TRBV7-8 to TRBJ2-7, with a weak D call TRBD2 (6 bases). V was shortened by 4 bases and J by 5 bases, with 15 bases between the two germline ends. The CDR3 spans 14 residues. Germline loops: CDR1 SGHVS, CDR2 FQNEAQ. The CDR3 spells CASSSGRERHEQYF. In nucleotides, the CDR3 is TGTGCCAGCAGCTCCGGTCGGGAGCGCCACGAGCAGTACTTC.

The V call is TRBV7-7, the J call TRBJ2-5; 10 nucleotides align to TRBD1. The CDR3 length is 13 residues. Per germline, CDR1 SSHAT and CDR2 FNYEAQ (reference sequence). V shed 5 bases and J 6 bases; nucleotides not matched to a gene: 3. The CDR3, as DNA: TGTGCCAGCAGCCCGGGACAGGGGAAGACCCAGTACTTC. It codes for CASSPGQGKTQYF.

The chain employs TRBV28 and TRBJ1-1; TRBD1 might be the D (6 bases). The germline V and J ends were trimmed by 5 bases and 3 bases, with 13 bases remaining between them. Germline CDR1 reads MDHEN; CDR2 reads SYDVKM. The CDR3 totals 14 residues. This chain's CDR3 is CASSDGGKDTEAFF. The CDR3 nucleotides are TGTGCCAGCAGTGACGGGGGCAAGGACACTGAAGCTTTCTTT.

This rearrangement joins TRBV18 to TRBJ2-1; 8 bases line up with TRBD1. CDR1 is KGHSH, CDR2 LQKENI, per germline. With 6 bases clipped from V and 4 bases from J, the junction kept 11 bases outside the gene matches. The CDR3 contains 16 residues. The CDR3 coding sequence is TGTGCCAGCTCTCGATCGGACAGGGTGAATTACAATGAGCAGTTCTTC. This translates into CASSRSDRVNYNEQFF.

The chain uses TRBV7-2 and TRBJ2-2; no clear D. The length of the CDR3 is 14 residues. Looked up from germline, CDR1 is SGHTA and CDR2 is FQGNSA. V gave up 2 bases and J gave up 4 bases, with 8 bases separating them. The CDR3 DNA follows: TGTGCCAGCAGCTTAAGGCGGACCACCGGGGAGCTGTTTTTT. Amino acids: CASSLRRTTGELFF.

V usage is TRBV9 and J usage is TRBJ2-7, with D maybe TRBD2 (6 bases). V lost 3 bases and J 0 bases, leaving 10 bases between the germline ends. Per germline, CDR1 SGDLS and CDR2 YYNGEE. This CDR3 is 14 amino acids long. DNA of the CDR3: TGTGCCAGCAGCGAACGGACTACCTCCTACGAGCAGTACTTC. Protein: CASSERTTSYEQYF.

The chain links TRBV30 to TRBJ2-5; D unclear. This CDR3 has 13 amino acids. V was shortened by 4 bases and J by 4 bases, with 13 bases between the two germline ends. The V gene's germline CDR1 is GTSNPN and CDR2 SVGIG (reference sequence). The CDR3 spells CAWIEAVLETQYF. Here the CDR3 DNA reads TGTGCCTGGATCGAGGCAGTTTTAGAGACCCAGTACTTC.

In this sample, this clone turned up once. The chain links TRBV29-1 to TRBJ2-3; D might be TRBD2 (5 bases). Germline V CDR1 and CDR2: SQVTM, ANQGSEA. This CDR3 region has 12 residues. The V end lost 3 bases, the J end lost 8 bases, and 12 bases lay between the germline ends. Here the CDR3 DNA reads TGCAGCGTTGACACCGAGGGCGGTACGCAGTATTTT. Its protein product is CSVDTEGGTQYF.

The CDR3 reads CASSLAPLAGGYEQYF. The DNA of the CDR3 is TGTGCCAGCAGTTTAGCGCCTCTAGCGGGGGGATACGAGCAGTACTTC. The chain has TRBV27 and TRBJ2-7; 11 nucleotides line up with TRBD2. This CDR3 contains 16 residues. The germline V gene encodes CDR1 MNHEY and CDR2 SMNVEV (reference sequence). Trimming removed 2 bases from V and 4 bases from J; junction bases left unmatched: 7.

This clone counts as hyperexpanded (1% or more). The J gene is TRBJ2-3, the V gene TRBV28, with TRBD1 identical over 9 bases. From germline, CDR1 is MDHEN and CDR2 SYDVKM. V shed 4 bases and J 0 bases; nucleotides not matched to a gene: 5. CDR3 length: 16 residues. CDR3 loop: CASSSRGTGSTDTQYF. The CDR3 region has the DNA TGTGCCAGCAGTTCCCGAGGGACAGGGAGCACAGATACGCAGTATTTT.

The gene calls are TRBV5-4 and TRBJ2-1; D is perhaps TRBD1 (6 bases). Germline lookup yields CDR1 SGHNT and CDR2 YYREEE (reference sequence). There are 15 residues in the CDR3. Trimming cost V 1 base and J 3 bases, with 11 bases left between them. CDR3 loop: CASSLNPGDYNEQFF. The CDR3, as DNA: TGTGCCAGCAGCTTGAATCCAGGGGACTACAATGAGCAGTTCTTC.

The rearrangement uses TRBV4-2 and TRBJ1-1, with 7 bases fitting TRBD1. V was pared by 2 bases and J by 5 bases, with 8 bases of the junction left unmatched. Germline CDR1 and CDR2: LGHNA and YNFKEQ. This CDR3 has 15 residues. The CDR3 loop is CASSQPNTGETEAFF. CDR3 bases: TGTGCCAGCAGCCAACCAAACACAGGGGAGACTGAAGCTTTCTTT.

The V call is TRBV19, the J call TRBJ1-2; D remains ambiguous. The V gene lost 1 base and the J gene lost 9 bases, with 12 bases spanning the gap. The CDR3 is made up of 13 amino acids. CDR1 and CDR2 (germline): LNHDA, SQIVND (reference sequence). CDR3 sequence reads: CASSIATLGSYTF. The CDR3 bases are TGTGCCAGTAGTATAGCAACCCTTGGCAGCTACACCTTC.